A single sample is the source of the 7 T cell receptor beta chains below, sequenced in a study of blood T cell repertoires in COVID-19. Method: immunoSEQ multiplex PCR; TCRdb's copy keeps in-frame clones and lacks some. The sample includes 20,000 to 25,000 clones, about nine tenths of them seen just once. The sequencing input was peripheral blood. The receptors were gathered from a man aged 45-65 years with active COVID-19.

The V gene is TRBV11-2, the J gene TRBJ2-1, with 8 bases that match TRBD1. J lost 4 bases, V lost 5 bases, and 10 bases had no gene match. Germline assignment: CDR1 SGHAT and CDR2 FQNNGV. This CDR3 spans 16 amino acids. The CDR3 loop is CASSKGQGGNYNEQFF. The CDR3 DNA reads TGTGCCAGCAGCAAAGGACAGGGCGGAAATTACAATGAGCAGTTCTTC. Full variable domain (missing parts from reference TRBV11-2 and TRBJ2-1): EAGVAQSPRYKIIEKRQSVAFWCNPISGHATLYWYQQILGQGPKLLIQFQNNGVVDDSQLPKDRFSAERLKGVDSTLKIQPAKLEDSAVYLCASSKGQGGNYNEQFFGPGTRLTVL.

The CDR3 DNA follows: TGTGCCAGCAGCCAAGATCCGGGACTAGCGGGATACAATGAGCAGTTCTTC. It codes for CASSQDPGLAGYNEQFF. This rearrangement joins TRBV3-1 (or the pseudogene TRBV3-2) to TRBJ2-1; 13 bases are shared with TRBD2. The CDR3 has 17 residues. Germline assignment: CDR1 LGHDT and CDR2 YNNKEL (reference sequence). Trimming removed 0 bases from V and 4 bases from J; junction bases left unmatched: 3.

The V call is TRBV11-2, the J call TRBJ2-7; TRBD2 might be the D (6 bases). Germline lookup yields CDR1 SGHAT and CDR2 FQNNGV. V was cut by 5 bases and J by 1 base, with 24 bases left in between. CDR3 length: 18 amino acids. The CDR3 reads CASSLTYGRLPPSYEQYF. The CDR3, as DNA: TGTGCCAGCAGCCTCACTTACGGGAGACTCCCCCCGTCCTACGAGCAGTACTTC.

The V gene is TRBV3-1 (or the pseudogene TRBV3-2), the J gene TRBJ2-7; 12 bases are shared with TRBD2. Germline V gives CDR1 LGHDT, CDR2 YNNKEL (reference sequence). V was pared by 5 bases and J by 4 bases, with 3 bases of the junction left unmatched. CDR3 length: 14 residues. CDR3 DNA sequence: TGTGCCAGCAGCACTAGCGGGGGGCCTTACGAGCAGTACTTC. It yields the protein CASSTSGGPYEQYF.

The J gene is TRBJ2-7, the V gene TRBV30, with TRBD1 matching 7 bases. The CDR3 extends over 13 amino acids. Looked up from germline, CDR1 is GTSNPN and CDR2 is SVGIG (reference sequence). Trimming at V came to 4 bases and at J to 5 bases, leaving 8 bases not matched to a gene. The CDR3 protein is CAWTPTGLNEQYF. CDR3 DNA: TGTGCCTGGACCCCGACAGGGTTAAACGAGCAGTACTTC.

The rearrangement uses TRBV9 and TRBJ2-1, with TRBD2 identical over 10 bases. V gave up 4 bases and J gave up 7 bases; unmatched junction bases: 8. Per the germline V gene, CDR1 is SGDLS and CDR2 is YYNGEE. The CDR3 is 15 residues long. The DNA for the CDR3 is TGTGCCAGCAGCACCAGCGGGGGGGCTTCAAATGAGCAGTTCTTC. Amino acid sequence: CASSTSGGASNEQFF. Filled out from reference TRBV9 and TRBJ2-1, the complete variable domain reads DSGVTQTPKHLITATGQRVTLRCSPRSGDLSVYWYQQSLDQGLQFLIQYYNGEERAKGNILERFSAQQFPDLHSELNLSSLELGDSALYFCASSTSGGASNEQFFGPGTRLTVL.

CDR3 coding DNA: TGTGCCAGCAGCCGGGGACAGAGACATGAAGCTTTCTTT. As protein: CASSRGQRHEAFF. This chain uses TRBV12-3 or TRBV12-4 with TRBJ1-1, with 7 bases that match TRBD1. Trimming removed 6 bases from V and 7 bases from J; junction bases left unmatched: 8. The CDR3 runs to 13 residues.